A single sample is the source of the 18 T cell receptor beta chains below, sequenced in a study of T cells in Graves' hyperthyroidism and ophthalmopathy. Amplified TCR beta CDR3 regions derived from RNA transcripts. A set of HTBI primers served as the primers for a first-round RT-PCR of the TCR CDR3. TCRdb reprocessed the multiplex PCR reads via MiXCR and lists one record per CDR3 protein. The sample consists of about 620,000 distinct CDR3 sequences, 15% to 20% of them appearing once. What was sequenced was blood. These receptor sequences come from a woman between 25 and 40 years old with Graves' hyperthyroidism.

This clonotype has ten or more counts. The rearrangement uses TRBV6-1 and TRBJ2-2; a weak D match, TRBD1 (6 bases). The germline V gene encodes CDR1 MNHNS and CDR2 SASEGT. The CDR3 covers 16 residues. The V gene lost 1 base and the J gene lost 1 base, with 10 bases spanning the gap. In DNA form, the CDR3 reads TGTGCCAGCAGTGAAGAGGGACACGTGAACACCGGGGAGCTGTTTTTT. Its protein product is CASSEEGHVNTGELFF.

The genes are TRBV7-3 and TRBJ2-2; 7 bases are shared with TRBD1. The CDR3 has 18 residues. Looked up from germline, CDR1 is SGHTA and CDR2 is FQGTGA. J lost 4 bases, V lost 2 bases, and 13 bases had no gene match. The CDR3 loop is CASSLGGRKGAGTGELFF. CDR3 nucleotides: TGTGCCAGCAGCTTAGGCGGCCGAAAGGGGGCAGGCACCGGGGAGCTGTTTTTT. The full variable domain, completed using reference TRBV7-3 and TRBJ2-2, is GAGVSQTPSNKVTEKGKYVELRCDPISGHTALYWYRQSLGQGPEFLIYFQGTGAADDSGLPNDRFFAVRPEGSVSTLKIQRTERGDSAVYLCASSLGGRKGAGTGELFFGEGSRLTVL.

Regarding this clonotype: A read error is possible here, since a much larger clone lies one base away. The chain links TRBV7-3 to TRBJ2-1; 9 nucleotides agree with TRBD2. The assigned J gene may be wrong: the sequence end matches TRBJ2-7 better. Germline values: CDR1 SGHTA, CDR2 FQGTGA. This CDR3 has 18 amino acids. The DNA of the CDR3 is TGTGCCAGCAGCTTAAACAATTGGGGGACTAGCAGATACAATGAGCAGTACTTC. This encodes CASSLNNWGTSRYNEQYF.

The sample holds many counts of this clonotype. V and J are TRBV20-1 and TRBJ2-1; the D gene is possibly TRBD2 (6 bases). The CDR3 sequence is 16 residues long. The germline gives CDR1 DFQATT, CDR2 SNEGSKA (reference sequence). V was trimmed by 0 bases and J by 5 bases, leaving 17 bases between them. The DNA of the CDR3 is TGCAGTGCTAGAGATTGGACGGGAGTGAACAACAATGAGCAGTTCTTC. Translation gives CSARDWTGVNNNEQFF.

This clonotype was recorded a few times. The CDR3 DNA sequence: TGTGCCAGCAGTTTAGGCTGGGGCAGGGCCAACGTCCTGACTTTC. Translation gives CASSLGWGRANVLTF. The chain uses TRBV12-3 or TRBV12-4 and TRBJ2-6; a possible D gene is TRBD1 (5 bases). There are 15 residues in the CDR3. Trimming shortened V by 1 base and J by 5 bases, and 9 bases separated the two germline ends.

This chain joins TRBV5-1 and TRBJ2-5; TRBD1 or TRBD2 may be the D gene (5 bases each). This CDR3 has 14 residues. CDR1 and CDR2 from the germline V gene are SGHRS and YFSETQ. Trimming shortened V by 0 bases and J by 1 base, and 7 bases separated the two germline ends. The CDR3 region has the DNA TGCGCCAGCAGCTTGGATGGGGGCCAAGAGACCCAGTACTTC. Encoded protein: CASSLDGGQETQYF.

The chain combines TRBV12-5 with TRBJ2-5; 9 bases are shared with TRBD1. With 3 bases clipped from V and 5 bases from J, the junction kept 13 bases outside the gene matches. This CDR3 region has 17 residues. Germline CDR1 reads LGHNT; CDR2 reads FRNRAP. The chain's CDR3 is CASGFVPLTGGWETQYF. The CDR3 region has the DNA TGTGCTAGTGGTTTTGTCCCCCTAACAGGGGGCTGGGAGACCCAGTACTTC.

This clonotype was seen at least ten times. The CDR3 protein is CASTPDRNTEAFF. CDR3 DNA sequence: TGTGCCAGTACCCCGGACAGGAACACTGAAGCTTTCTTT. This rearrangement joins TRBV19 to TRBJ1-1; tentatively, D is TRBD1 (6 bases). V lost 7 bases, J lost 1 base, and 10 bases lay in between. The V gene's germline CDR1 is LNHDA and CDR2 SQIVND (reference sequence). The CDR3 has 13 residues. The full variable domain, in which reference TRBV19 and TRBJ1-1 provide the parts outside the CDR3, is DGGITQSPKYLFRKEGQNVTLSCEQNLNHDAMYWYRQDPGQGLRLIYYSQIVNDFQKGDIAEGYSVSREKKESFPLTVTSAQKNPTAFYLCASTPDRNTEAFFGQGTRLTVV.

This clonotype showed up many times. V gene TRBV5-1 combines with J gene TRBJ2-7; no clear D gene. Germline lookup yields CDR1 SGHRS and CDR2 YFSETQ. The CDR3 loop spans 17 amino acids. V lost 0 bases, J lost 0 bases, and 16 bases lay in between. CDR3 DNA sequence: TGCGCCAGCAGCTTGGACACTCCGGCAGGTCTCTCCTACGAGCAGTACTTC. It translates to CASSLDTPAGLSYEQYF.

This clonotype was recorded many times. The rearrangement uses TRBV20-1 and TRBJ2-3, with 12 bases that match TRBD2. After removal of 0 bases from V and 5 bases from J, the junction contained 6 bases not matched to a gene. Germline CDR1 DFQATT, CDR2 SNEGSKA (reference sequence). The CDR3 sequence is 16 residues long. In nucleotides, the CDR3 is TGCAGTGCTAGAGATAGGCTAGCGGGAGGGAGAGATACGCAGTATTTT. This encodes CSARDRLAGGRDTQYF.

This clonotype was picked up a small number of times. The V call is TRBV27, the J call TRBJ2-2; 7 bases are a match to TRBD1. V shed 5 bases, J shed 6 bases, and the junction held 6 bases outside the gene matches. Germline V CDR1 and CDR2: MNHEY, SMNVEV (reference sequence). The CDR3 extends over 14 amino acids. The DNA of the CDR3 is TGTGCCAGCAGTCCCCGACAGGGATCCGGGGAGCTGTTTTTT. This codes for CASSPRQGSGELFF.

Ten or more counts support this clonotype. CDR3 sequence reads: CASSEARWGSGYTF. As DNA, the CDR3 is TGTGCCAGCAGTGAAGCGCGGTGGGGGTCTGGCTACACCTTC. The chain combines TRBV6-1 with TRBJ1-2, with a weak D call TRBD1 (5 bases). Trimming stripped 0 bases from V and 7 bases from J, with 12 bases between. CDR3 length equals 14 residues. Germline values: CDR1 MNHNS, CDR2 SASEGT.

This clonotype was seen more than once but under ten times. The rearrangement links TRBV27 to TRBJ2-3; D is possibly TRBD1 (5 bases). The V gene's germline CDR1 is MNHEY and CDR2 SMNVEV (reference sequence). This CDR3 has 14 amino acids. V was clipped by 1 base and J by 5 bases, with 10 bases between them. CDR3 DNA sequence: TGTGCCAGCAGTTTATATTCCCAGGGAGATACGCAGTATTTT. It specifies CASSLYSQGDTQYF.

V is TRBV20-1 and J is TRBJ1-4; no definite D call. V was shortened by 4 bases and J by 8 bases, with 11 bases between the two germline ends. The CDR3 has 12 amino acids. Germline CDR1 is DFQATT and CDR2 is SNEGSKA (reference sequence). The CDR3 sequence is CSATPGDEKLFF. The CDR3 DNA is TGCAGTGCTACCCCGGGAGACGAAAAACTGTTTTTT.

This clonotype was seen at least ten times. The chain is built from TRBV6-1 and TRBJ1-2, with D unclear. The CDR3 extends over 11 amino acids. V was cut by 8 bases and J by 6 bases, with 10 bases left in between. CDR1 MNHNS and CDR2 SASEGT come from the germline V gene. The CDR3: CASGRDNGYTF. The CDR3 DNA reads as TGTGCCAGCGGTCGGGATAATGGCTACACCTTC.

This clonotype was detected many times. The chain uses TRBV3-1 and TRBJ2-7; D not certain. The CDR3 loop spans 16 amino acids. Germline CDR1 is LGHDT and CDR2 is YNNKEL (reference sequence). Deletions cut 0 bases from V and 5 bases from J, with 17 bases between. For the CDR3, the DNA is TGTGCCAGCAGCCAAGAAAGTCGGGTAGGGCGGCACGAGCAGTACTTC. Protein product: CASSQESRVGRHEQYF.

This clonotype was detected many times. The gene calls are TRBV28 and TRBJ1-5, with D maybe TRBD1 (6 bases). V shed 5 bases and J shed 6 bases, with 14 bases lying between them. CDR3 length: 14 residues. Germline CDR1 reads MDHEN; CDR2 reads SYDVKM. CDR3 sequence (DNA): TGTGCCAGCAGTCCCGGGGGGCCTTCTCAGCCCCAGCATTTT. This translates into CASSPGGPSQPQHF.

The genes are TRBV9 and TRBJ2-2, with TRBD2 matching over 10 bases. Trimming took 3 bases from V and 4 from J; bases not matched to a gene: 12. Germline CDR1 is SGDLS and CDR2 is YYNGEE. This CDR3 contains 18 residues. The CDR3 DNA follows: TGTGCCAGCAGCGCCCGCAGCGGGAGGGCCGGGGTCACCGGGGAGCTGTTTTTT. Encoded protein: CASSARSGRAGVTGELFF.